Shown below are 10 T cell receptor beta chains from a single sample sequenced in a study of T cells after yellow fever vaccination. Each CDR3 protein gets one entry after TCRdb re-called the 5' RACE reads with MiXCR. The sample yields under 55,000 distinct CDR3 sequences, less than 8% seen once. Sequencing used CD8+ T cells not binding an NS4B(214-222) dextramer, sorted from PBMCs, obtained about 41 days after the first yellow fever vaccination. The receptors originated from a man aged 18 to 30 who received the YFV17D yellow fever vaccine.

The gene calls are TRBV11-1 and TRBJ2-3; 9 positions agree with TRBD2. This CDR3 contains 19 residues. V was pared by 2 bases and J by 0 bases, with 12 bases of the junction left unmatched. Germline CDR1 reads SGHAT; CDR2 reads FQDESV (reference sequence). For the CDR3, the DNA is TGTGCCAGCAGCTTAATCTTTACCACGGCGGGGGGGAGCACAGATACGCAGTATTTT. Protein: CASSLIFTTAGGSTDTQYF. Based on the CDR3 plus reference TRBV11-1 and TRBJ2-3, the full variable domain is EAEVAQSPRYKITEKSQAVAFWCDPISGHATLYWYRQILGQGPELLVQFQDESVVDDSQLPKDRFSAERLKGVDSTLKIQPAELGDSAMYLCASSLIFTTAGGSTDTQYFGPGTRLTVL.

This clonotype has ten or more counts. CDR3 coding DNA: TGTGCCAGCAGTTACTCGTCGGGGTCCCATGGCTACACCTTC. Translated: CASSYSSGSHGYTF. This chain connects TRBV6-5 to TRBJ1-2; D unclear. The germline V and J ends were trimmed by 0 bases and 6 bases, with 11 bases remaining between them. CDR1 and CDR2 from the germline V gene are MNHEY and SVGAGI. The CDR3 covers 14 residues.

The CDR3 loop reads CARRGQEETQYF. In DNA form, the CDR3 reads TGTGCCCGACGGGGACAAGAAGAGACCCAGTACTTC. This chain links TRBV21-1 with TRBJ2-5; the table's TRBD1 call for D was not verified on the DNA. TRBV21-1 is described as a pseudogene. The CDR3 sequence is 12 residues long.

The chain uses TRBV12-3 or TRBV12-4 and TRBJ2-2; D is undetermined. V gave up 5 bases and J gave up 6 bases, with 13 bases separating them. This CDR3 contains 14 residues. The CDR3 nucleotides read TGTGCCAGCAGTCCCGACCAAACACCCGGGGAGCTGTTTTTT. Its translation: CASSPDQTPGELFF.

The V call is TRBV5-5, the J call TRBJ1-1; D call uncertain. Between the trimmed V and J ends, which lost 1 base and 8 bases, there was a span of 6 bases. Germline CDR1 and CDR2: SGHKS and YYEKEE (reference sequence). CDR3 length equals 11 residues. This chain's CDR3 is CASSLRREAFF. In nucleotides, the CDR3 is TGTGCCAGCAGCTTGCGTAGGGAAGCTTTCTTT. The full variable domain, completed using reference TRBV5-5 and TRBJ1-1, is DAGVTQSPTHLIKTRGQQVTLRCSPISGHKSVSWYQQVLGQGPQFIFQYYEKEERGRGNFPDRFSARQFPNYSSELNVNALLLGDSALYLCASSLRREAFFGQGTRLTVV.

The genes are TRBV7-2 and TRBJ1-1, with TRBD1 as a possible D gene (5 bases). Deletions cut 3 bases from V and 1 base from J, with 12 bases between. This CDR3 comprises 15 residues. The germline gives CDR1 SGHTA, CDR2 FQGNSA. CDR3 sequence: CASSFFPGSNTEAFF. The CDR3 coding sequence is TGTGCCAGCAGCTTTTTTCCAGGGTCGAACACTGAAGCTTTCTTT. The full variable domain, completed using reference TRBV7-2 and TRBJ1-1, is GAGVSQSPSNKVTEKGKDVELRCDPISGHTALYWYRQSLGQGLEFLIYFQGNSAPDKSGLPSDRFSAERTGGSVSTLTIQRTQQEDSAVYLCASSFFPGSNTEAFFGQGTRLTVV.

The chain recombines TRBV20-1 with TRBJ2-2; 9 bases agree with TRBD2. CDR3 length: 18 amino acids. CDR1 is DFQATT and CDR2 is SNEGSKA in the germline V gene (reference sequence). V dropped 1 base and J dropped 2; count of bases not matched to a gene: 11. CDR3 sequence (DNA): TGCAGTGCTAGAGCCAAGCGGGGGGACCTAATTAACACCGGGGAGCTGTTTTTT. Its translation is CSARAKRGDLINTGELFF.

This clonotype was observed many times. The chain links TRBV9 to TRBJ1-4; D unresolved. The germline gives CDR1 SGDLS, CDR2 YYNGEE. V shed 3 bases and J shed 5 bases, with 2 bases lying between them. The CDR3 has 11 amino acids. The CDR3 DNA sequence: TGTGCCAGCAGCGACAATGAAAAACTGTTTTTT. Residues: CASSDNEKLFF.

The chain employs TRBV13 and TRBJ2-3; D uncertain. The V end lost 2 bases, the J end lost 9 bases, and 9 bases lay between the germline ends. The V gene's germline CDR1 is PRHDT and CDR2 FYEKMQ (reference sequence). This CDR3 comprises 12 residues. The CDR3 DNA reads TGTGCCAGCAGCTTACGTGCTAAGACGCAGTATTTT. It translates to CASSLRAKTQYF.

This clonotype was seen at least ten times. The chain employs TRBV4-1 and TRBJ1-4; 8 nucleotides agree with TRBD1. The CDR3 covers 14 residues. Germline V lookup: CDR1 MGHRA, CDR2 YSYEKL. V trimming: 1 base; J trimming: 5 bases; junction bases outside the gene matches: 0. The CDR3 loop reads CASSQGQGNEKLFF. CDR3 in DNA: TGCGCCAGCAGCCAAGGACAGGGGAATGAAAAACTGTTTTTT.